A selection of T cell receptor beta chains follows, all from one sample in a study of blood T cell repertoires in COVID-19. Libraries were prepared by immunoSEQ multiplex PCR; TCRdb keeps only in-frame clonotypes and omits some of them. The repertoire consists of around 64,000 clones, with around 92% occurring once and the leading ten covering approximately 8.1%. The sample taken for sequencing was peripheral blood. The receptors come from a human donor in a cohort sampled during active COVID-19. Each CDR3 is given with its conserved first and last residue. A D gene is named only where the DNA matches it firmly. Clone sizes are given selectively: once, few, many, or a class where the clone is expanded.

size	length	V	D	J	CDR3	DNA
once	12	TRBV29-1	TRBD1	TRBJ1-5	CSVVTGGQPQHF	TGCAGCGTCGTAACAGGGGGACAGCCCCAGCATTTT
few	16	TRBV28	.	TRBJ1-4	CASSLGGRGFNEKLFF	TGTGCCAGCAGTTTGGGAGGGAGGGGTTTTAATGAAAAACTGTTTTTT
.	19	TRBV5-6	.	TRBJ1-6	CASSLVRGTPSSYNSPLHF	TGTGCCAGCAGCTTGGTGCGAGGGACTCCGAGCTCCTATAATTCACCCCTCCACTTT
.	13	TRBV12-3/TRBV12-4	.	TRBJ1-6	CASSYTYNSPLHF	TGTGCCAGCAGTTACACCTATAATTCACCCCTCCACTTT
.	8	TRBV20-1	.	TRBJ1-2	CSPGGYTF	TGCAGTCCAGGGGGCTACACCTTC
.	13	TRBV5-4	.	TRBJ1-1	CASSPTGFTEAFF	TGTGCCAGCAGCCCCACAGGGTTCACTGAAGCTTTCTTT
.	13	TRBV12-3/TRBV12-4	.	TRBJ1-4	CASSFNSNEKLFF	TGTGCCAGCAGTTTTAATTCTAATGAAAAACTGTTTTTT
.	14	TRBV19	.	TRBJ1-5	CASSIRDSNQPQHF	TGTGCCAGTAGTATCCGGGATAGCAATCAGCCCCAGCATTTT
.	15	TRBV9	TRBD1	TRBJ2-1	CASSVAGTGANEQFF	TGTGCCAGCAGCGTAGCTGGGACAGGGGCGAATGAGCAGTTCTTC
.	14	TRBV5-1	TRBD1	TRBJ2-1	CASAGTGGGDEQFF	TGCGCCAGCGCCGGGACAGGGGGAGGCGATGAGCAGTTCTTC
.	14	TRBV7-9	TRBD2	TRBJ2-3	CASQDGGGTDTQYF	TGTGCCAGCCAGGACGGGGGGGGCACAGATACGCAGTATTTT
.	15	TRBV18	.	TRBJ1-4	CASSPSGGRVEKLFF	TGTGCCAGCTCACCCAGCGGGGGGAGAGTCGAAAAACTGTTTTTT
.	13	TRBV5-4	.	TRBJ1-2	CASSVVRGYGYTF	TGTGCCAGCAGTGTGGTCAGGGGCTATGGCTACACCTTC
.	11	TRBV14	.	TRBJ2-4	CASSKSNIQYF	TGTGCCAGCAGCAAGAGTAACATTCAGTACTTC
.	13	TRBV7-9	.	TRBJ1-2	CASSADRFYGYTF	TGTGCCAGCAGCGCTGACAGGTTCTATGGCTACACCTTC
.	18	TRBV19	TRBD2	TRBJ2-3	CASSIRVRSGTSGDTQYF	TGTGCCAGTAGTATCCGAGTCCGATCCGGGACTAGCGGAGATACGCAGTATTTT
once	16	TRBV30	TRBD2	TRBJ2-2	CAWQISGSGRTGELFF	TGTGCCTGGCAAATTAGCGGGAGTGGCCGCACCGGGGAGCTGTTTTTT
.	12	TRBV12-3/TRBV12-4	.	TRBJ1-5	CASRGSGGPQHF	TGTGCCAGCAGGGGATCGGGGGGGCCCCAGCATTTT
.	14	TRBV5-1	TRBD2	TRBJ2-7	CARNTGTSSHEQYF	TGCGCCAGGAACACCGGGACTAGTTCCCACGAGCAGTACTTC
.	13	TRBV2	.	TRBJ1-2	CASSEAYSYGYTF	TGTGCCAGCAGTGAAGCATATAGCTATGGCTACACCTTC